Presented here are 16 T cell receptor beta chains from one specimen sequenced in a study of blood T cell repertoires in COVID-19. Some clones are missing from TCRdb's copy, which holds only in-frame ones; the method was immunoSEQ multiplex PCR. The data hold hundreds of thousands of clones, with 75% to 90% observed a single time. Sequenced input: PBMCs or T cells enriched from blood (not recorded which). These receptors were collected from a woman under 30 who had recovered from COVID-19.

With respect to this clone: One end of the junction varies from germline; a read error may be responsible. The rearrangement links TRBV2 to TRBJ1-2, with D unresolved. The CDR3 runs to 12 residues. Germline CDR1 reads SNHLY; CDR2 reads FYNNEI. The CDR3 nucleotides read TGTGCCAGCAGTGTCTCCAGACTTGAGGAGTACTTC. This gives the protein CASSVSRLEEYF.

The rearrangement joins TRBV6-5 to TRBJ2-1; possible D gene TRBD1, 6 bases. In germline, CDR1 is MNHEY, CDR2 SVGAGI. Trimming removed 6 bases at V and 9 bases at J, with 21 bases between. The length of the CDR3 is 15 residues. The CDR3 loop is CASRRNVGQLFEQFF. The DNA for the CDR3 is TGTGCCAGCAGACGCAATGTCGGACAGTTGTTTGAGCAGTTCTTC.

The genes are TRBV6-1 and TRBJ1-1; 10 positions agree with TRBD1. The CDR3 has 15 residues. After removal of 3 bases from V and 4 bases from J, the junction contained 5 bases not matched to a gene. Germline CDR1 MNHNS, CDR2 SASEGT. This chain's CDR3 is CASSELGTGVTEAFF. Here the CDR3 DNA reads TGTGCCAGCAGTGAGTTGGGGACAGGGGTCACTGAAGCTTTCTTT.

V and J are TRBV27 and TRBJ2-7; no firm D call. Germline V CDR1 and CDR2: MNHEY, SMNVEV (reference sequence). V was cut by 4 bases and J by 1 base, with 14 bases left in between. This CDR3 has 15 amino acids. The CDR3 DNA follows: TGTGCCAGCAGTTCCACCGACACCTGGTCCTACGAGCAGTACTTC. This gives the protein CASSSTDTWSYEQYF.

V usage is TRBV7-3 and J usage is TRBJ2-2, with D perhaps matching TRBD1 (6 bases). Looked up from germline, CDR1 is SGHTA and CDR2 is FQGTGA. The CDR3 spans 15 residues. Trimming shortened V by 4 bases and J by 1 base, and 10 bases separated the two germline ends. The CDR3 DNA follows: TGTGCCAGCAGCTCGGGACACTTGAACACCGGGGAGCTGTTTTTT. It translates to CASSSGHLNTGELFF. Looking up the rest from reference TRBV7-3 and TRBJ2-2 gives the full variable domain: GAGVSQTPSNKVTEKGKYVELRCDPISGHTALYWYRQSLGQGPEFLIYFQGTGAADDSGLPNDRFFAVRPEGSVSTLKIQRTERGDSAVYLCASSSGHLNTGELFFGEGSRLTVL.

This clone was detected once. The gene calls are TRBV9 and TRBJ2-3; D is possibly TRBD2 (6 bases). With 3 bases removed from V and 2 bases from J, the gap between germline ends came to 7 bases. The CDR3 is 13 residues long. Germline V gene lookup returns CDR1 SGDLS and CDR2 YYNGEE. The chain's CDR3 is CASSGDFTDTQYF. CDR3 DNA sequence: TGTGCCAGCAGCGGGGACTTCACAGATACGCAGTATTTT.

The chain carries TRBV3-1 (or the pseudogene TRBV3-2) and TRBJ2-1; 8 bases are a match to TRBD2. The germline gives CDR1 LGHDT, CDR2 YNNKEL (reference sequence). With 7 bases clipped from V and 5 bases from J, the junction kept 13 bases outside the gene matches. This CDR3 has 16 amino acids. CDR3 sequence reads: CASTWGRGAANNEQFF. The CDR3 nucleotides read TGTGCCAGCACCTGGGGGCGGGGGGCCGCTAACAATGAGCAGTTCTTC.

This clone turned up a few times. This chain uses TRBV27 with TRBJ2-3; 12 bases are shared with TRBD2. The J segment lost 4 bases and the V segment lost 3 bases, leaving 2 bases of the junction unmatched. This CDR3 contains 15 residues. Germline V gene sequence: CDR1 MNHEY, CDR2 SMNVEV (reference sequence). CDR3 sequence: CASSLTSGGPDTQYF. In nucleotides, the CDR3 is TGTGCCAGCAGTTTGACTAGCGGGGGCCCAGATACGCAGTATTTT.

The CDR3 is CASRMRGTSTDTQYF. The CDR3 bases are TGTGCCAGCAGAATGCGCGGTACTAGCACAGATACGCAGTATTTT. The V and J genes are TRBV7-2 and TRBJ2-3; no clear D gene. The CDR3 consists of 15 residues. Germline lookup yields CDR1 SGHTA and CDR2 FQGNSA. V was cut by 6 bases and J by 0 bases, with 13 bases left in between.

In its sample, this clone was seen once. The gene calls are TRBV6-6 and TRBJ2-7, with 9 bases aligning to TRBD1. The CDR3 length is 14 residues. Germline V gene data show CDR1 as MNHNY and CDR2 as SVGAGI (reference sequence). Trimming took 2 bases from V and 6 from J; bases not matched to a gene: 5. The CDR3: CASSYTPGQGEQYF. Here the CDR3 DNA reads TGTGCCAGCAGTTACACGCCGGGACAGGGCGAGCAGTACTTC.

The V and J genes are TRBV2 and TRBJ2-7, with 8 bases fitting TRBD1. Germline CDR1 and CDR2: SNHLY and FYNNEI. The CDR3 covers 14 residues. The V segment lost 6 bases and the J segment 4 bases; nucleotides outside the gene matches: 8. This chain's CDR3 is CASRGTGVLYEQYF. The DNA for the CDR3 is TGTGCCAGCAGAGGGACAGGCGTTTTGTACGAGCAGTACTTC. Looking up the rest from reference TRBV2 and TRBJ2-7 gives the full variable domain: EPEVTQTPSHQVTQMGQEVILRCVPISNHLYFYWYRQILGQKVEFLVSFYNNEISEKSEIFDDQFSVERPDGSNFTLKIRSTKLEDSAMYFCASRGTGVLYEQYFGPGTRLTVT.

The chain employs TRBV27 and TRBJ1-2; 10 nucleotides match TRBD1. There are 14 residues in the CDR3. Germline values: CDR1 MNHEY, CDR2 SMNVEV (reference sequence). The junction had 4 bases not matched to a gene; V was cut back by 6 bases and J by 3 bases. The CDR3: CASSRQGADYGYTF. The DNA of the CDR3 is TGTGCCAGCAGCCGACAGGGGGCGGACTATGGCTACACCTTC.

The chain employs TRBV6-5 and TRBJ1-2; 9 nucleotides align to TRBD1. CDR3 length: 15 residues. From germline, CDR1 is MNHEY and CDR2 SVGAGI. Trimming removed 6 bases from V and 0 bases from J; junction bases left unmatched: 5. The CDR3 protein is CASRSGTGTNYGYTF. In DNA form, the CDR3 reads TGTGCCAGCAGATCCGGGACAGGGACTAACTATGGCTACACCTTC.

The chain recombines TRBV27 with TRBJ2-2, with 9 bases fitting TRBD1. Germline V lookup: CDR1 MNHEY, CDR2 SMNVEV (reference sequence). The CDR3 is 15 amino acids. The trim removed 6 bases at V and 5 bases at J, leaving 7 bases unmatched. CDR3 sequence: CASSQGQGRTGELFF. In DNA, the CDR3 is TGTGCCAGCAGCCAGGGACAGGGAAGGACCGGGGAGCTGTTTTTT.

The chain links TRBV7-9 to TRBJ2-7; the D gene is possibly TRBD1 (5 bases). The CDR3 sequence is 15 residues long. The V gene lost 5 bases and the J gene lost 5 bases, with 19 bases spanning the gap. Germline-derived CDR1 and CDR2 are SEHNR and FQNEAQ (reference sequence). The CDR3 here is CASSEQRQRPNEQYF. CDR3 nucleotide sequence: TGTGCCAGCAGCGAGCAAAGACAGAGACCTAACGAGCAGTACTTC.

CDR3 nucleotide sequence: TGTGCCAGCTCACCAGGGACAGGGGGCAGACCTTCACCCCTCCACTTT. The encoded protein is CASSPGTGGRPSPLHF. The V call is TRBV18, the J call TRBJ1-6; 12 bases agree with TRBD1. J was trimmed by 9 bases and V by 2 bases; bases with no gene match: 5. The CDR3 is made up of 16 amino acids. Germline V gene sequence: CDR1 KGHSH, CDR2 LQKENI.